This T cell receptor beta chain was captured by sequencing in a study of T cell responses to AZD1222 COVID-19 vaccine. Notes on the study in general: Sampled repertoires all dated from after the peak T cell response. Seropositive status at baseline applied to only six AZD1222 recipients. Donors in the cohort were predominantly white British and more often female, and clonal diversity was possibly underestimated. Targeting of unmutated variant regions was reportedly seen in nearly half of spike-specific TCRs.

Measured with immunoSEQ multiplex PCR; TCRdb has only the in-frame clones, and not every one. This table holds 95,000 to 130,000 clones, approximately 83% found once. This CDR3 is 14 amino acids long. Trimming took 1 base from V and 5 from J; bases not matched to a gene: 1. From germline, CDR1 is SEHNR and CDR2 FQNEAQ (reference sequence). In regard to this clone: The antigen remains undetermined.

This chain uses TRBV7-9 with TRBJ2-5; 10 bases agree with TRBD1. This TCR came from an adult in good health. Sequences were derived from peripheral blood, sampled on day 0 of MenACWY control vaccination. The CDR3 DNA is TGTGCCAGCAGCTTAGGGGGACAGGGGGAGACCCAGTACTTC. Encoded protein: CASSLGGQGETQYF.